A selection of T cell receptor beta chains follows, all from one sample in a study of PD-1 blockade in classical Hodgkin lymphoma. Measured with immunoSEQ multiplex PCR; TCRdb has only the in-frame clones, and not every one. The data hold roughly 20,000 clones, with around 85% observed a single time. The sample consisted of peripheral blood mononuclear cells (PBMCs), taken before the fourth cycle of nivolumab. The origin of the receptors is a human donor with classical Hodgkin lymphoma. Both conserved end residues are part of each CDR3. Each record gives: D gene, clone size, J gene, CDR3 length, V gene, CDR3 DNA, CDR3 protein. A D gene is named only where the DNA matches it firmly. Size is omitted from some rows. Given values are once, few, many or a class for expanded clones.

>-|-|TRBJ1-2|14|TRBV10-3
TGTGCCATCAGTGAGTCTTGGGGCCCAGGAGGCTACACCTTC
CAISESWGPGGYTF
>-|-|TRBJ2-2|13|TRBV5-1
TGCGCCAGCAGCTTGGTCCTTACCGGGGAGCTGTTTTTT
CASSLVLTGELFF
>-|-|TRBJ2-7|13|TRBV7-3
TGTGCCAGCAGCCCTCGACTAGAAGGCGAGCAGTACTTC
CASSPRLEGEQYF
>-|-|TRBJ1-2|13|TRBV4-3
TGCGCCAGCAGCCGATGGTTCGGCGGAGTCCATGGGTTC
CASSRWFGGVHGF
>-|few|TRBJ2-1|16|TRBV27
TGTGCCAGCAGTTTATCTAGGGGGAAGGGTAGGAATGAGCAGTTCTTC
CASSLSRGKGRNEQFF
>-|-|TRBJ2-1|12|TRBV5-6
TGTGCCAGCAGCTTGGGCCCCGGTGAGCAGTTCTTC
CASSLGPGEQFF
>-|-|TRBJ2-3|16|TRBV27
TGTGCCAGCAGTTCCCTCCCCGTCGCGAGCACAGATACGCAGTATTTT
CASSSLPVASTDTQYF
>-|-|TRBJ1-2|14|TRBV5-1
TGCGCCAGCAGCTTGGCACAGACTAACTATGGCTACACCTTC
CASSLAQTNYGYTF
>-|-|TRBJ1-2|15|TRBV27
TGTGCCAGCAGTTTATCCACCAGTAATAACTATGGCTACACCTTC
CASSLSTSNNYGYTF
>-|-|TRBJ2-2|14|TRBV7-9
TGTGCCAGCAGCTTAGAGGGGGTAAACGGGGAGCTGTTTTTT
CASSLEGVNGELFF
>TRBD1|-|TRBJ2-7|16|TRBV9
TGCGCCAGCAGCTACTCCGGGACAGGGGAGGCCTACGAGCAGTACTTC
CASSYSGTGEAYEQYF
>-|-|TRBJ2-5|15|TRBV11-3
TGTGCCAGCAGCCCAGGACCTTTGTACCAAGAGACCCAGTACTTC
CASSPGPLYQETQYF
>-|few|TRBJ2-5|15|TRBV7-2
TGTGCCAGCAGCTTAGGGACTTTTAAACAAGAGACCCAGTACTTC
CASSLGTFKQETQYF
>-|-|TRBJ1-4|14|TRBV5-1
TGCGCCAGCAGCTTTAGGCAGGGTGGTGAAAAACTGTTTTTT
CASSFRQGGEKLFF
>-|-|TRBJ1-2|14|TRBV27
TGTGCCAGCAGTCGGGAGGGGCCTAACTATGGCTACACCTTC
CASSREGPNYGYTF
>TRBD2|once|TRBJ2-5|15|TRBV11-2
TGTGCCAGCAGCTTTTTAGCGGGAGTCCAAGAGACCCAGTACTTC
CASSFLAGVQETQYF
>TRBD2|-|TRBJ2-3|16|TRBV5-1
TGCGCCAGCAGCTTTACTAGCGGGAGGTACACAGATACGCAGTATTTT
CASSFTSGRYTDTQYF